One sample yielded the 24 T cell receptor beta chains listed below, sequenced in a study of graft-versus-host responses after intestinal transplantation. Clones were sequenced by immunoSEQ multiplex PCR, and TCRdb holds only the in-frame ones, with some missing. Of 25,000 to 35,000 clones listed, around four fifths were seen once; the top ten hold under 3.5%. Intraepithelial plus lamina propria lymphocytes were released by processing graft tissue. The starting material was ileum tissue, obtained 98 days after intestinal transplantation. These receptor sequences come from a human patient who received an intestinal transplant, so some T cells may come from the graft donor.

J is TRBJ2-7 and V is TRBV9; D possibly corresponds to TRBD2 (6 bases). The DNA end is more similar to TRBJ2-1, so the J call may be wrong. CDR3 length equals 16 residues. Per the germline V gene, CDR1 is SGDLS and CDR2 is YYNGEE. The chain's CDR3 is CASSPRMVGGYNEQFF. The CDR3 coding sequence is TGTGCCAGCAGCCCCCGGATGGTCGGGGGTTACAATGAGCAGTTCTTC.

About this clone itself: The missing conserved phenylalanine or tryptophan at the end of this CDR3 makes a read error likely. V and J are TRBV6-6 and TRBJ1-2; perhaps TRBD1 as D (6 bases). Germline V CDR1 and CDR2: MNHNY, SVGAGI (reference sequence). The V and J ends lost 6 bases and 7 bases respectively, with 15 bases between them. CDR3 length: 13 residues. CDR3 sequence (DNA): TGTGCCAGCAGAGCGACAACGACAGGTGGCTACACCCTC. The encoded protein is CASRATTTGGYTL.

V is TRBV5-1 and J is TRBJ1-6; D unclear. Trimming took off 0 bases at V and 3 bases at J, with 10 bases between the two ends. Germline loops: CDR1 SGHRS, CDR2 YFSETQ. The CDR3 length is 16 residues. Here the CDR3 DNA reads TGCGCCAGCAGCTTGGAATGGGAAAACTATAATTCACCCCTCCACTTT. The encoded protein is CASSLEWENYNSPLHF.

The chain is built from TRBV30 and TRBJ2-1, with TRBD1 as a possible D gene (5 bases). Germline assignment: CDR1 GTSNPN and CDR2 SVGIG (reference sequence). Trimming took off 0 bases at V and 7 bases at J, with 16 bases between the two ends. This CDR3 spans 15 amino acids. The CDR3 region has the DNA TGTGCCTGGAGTGTACTGCAGGGTGCCCGTAATGAGCAGTTCTTC. Protein: CAWSVLQGARNEQFF.

This chain connects TRBV5-1 to TRBJ2-5; 11 positions agree with TRBD1. This CDR3 is 17 amino acids long. CDR1 and CDR2 (germline): SGHRS, YFSETQ. J was trimmed by 3 bases and V by 4 bases; bases with no gene match: 11. The CDR3 loop reads CASSTKAGTGGEETQYF. The CDR3 bases are TGCGCCAGCAGCACAAAAGCTGGGACAGGGGGGGAAGAGACCCAGTACTTC.

V gene TRBV7-2 combines with J gene TRBJ1-6; 10 positions match TRBD1. The CDR3 runs to 15 residues. Germline CDR1 SGHTA, CDR2 FQGNSA. V lost 5 bases and J lost 9; bases outside the gene matches: 7. The CDR3 loop is CASSRGGQGTSPLHF. CDR3 nucleotide sequence: TGTGCCAGCAGCCGAGGGGGACAGGGGACTTCACCCCTCCACTTT.

This chain links TRBV30 with TRBJ2-2, with a tentative D call TRBD1 (7 bases). The CDR3 runs 15 residues. Trimming cost V 2 bases and J 4 bases, with 14 bases left between them. Per the germline V gene, CDR1 is GTSNPN and CDR2 is SVGIG (reference sequence). This CDR3 is CAWSRPGGSTGELFF. In DNA form, the CDR3 reads TGTGCCTGGAGTCGGCCAGGGGGGAGCACCGGGGAGCTGTTTTTT.

The rearrangement joins TRBV10-3 to TRBJ1-5, with a possible D match to TRBD1 (5 bases). Germline V lookup: CDR1 ENHRY, CDR2 SYGVKD. V was trimmed by 0 bases and J by 7 bases, leaving 19 bases between them. The CDR3 length is 17 residues. CDR3 sequence: CAISESTRASEGQPQHF. Written as DNA, the CDR3 is TGTGCCATCAGTGAGTCGACAAGGGCGTCCGAGGGGCAGCCCCAGCATTTT.

This rearrangement joins TRBV7-9 to TRBJ1-6, with 9 positions matching TRBD1. CDR1 and CDR2 from the germline V gene are SEHNR and FQNEAQ (reference sequence). This CDR3 has 14 residues. V dropped 4 bases and J dropped 11; count of bases not matched to a gene: 6. This CDR3 reads CASSSTGQGPPLHF. Written as DNA, the CDR3 is TGTGCCAGCAGCTCTACGGGACAGGGCCCACCCCTCCACTTT.

The chain combines TRBV4-1 with TRBJ2-1; maybe TRBD1 (6 bases). The length of the CDR3 is 18 residues. Germline loops: CDR1 MGHRA, CDR2 YSYEKL. Trimming cost V 1 base and J 4 bases, with 20 bases left between them. The DNA for the CDR3 is TGCGCCAGCAGCCAAGTGCTAATGGCAGGGGAGAGATACAATGAGCAGTTCTTC. The encoded protein is CASSQVLMAGERYNEQFF.

The rearrangement links TRBV27 to TRBJ2-1; tentatively, D is TRBD2 (5 bases). Germline loops: CDR1 MNHEY, CDR2 SMNVEV (reference sequence). This CDR3 is 16 amino acids long. Deletions cut 3 bases from V and 0 bases from J, with 12 bases between. CDR3 DNA: TGTGCCAGCAGTTTGGTCGGGGTCCGCTCCTACAATGAGCAGTTCTTC. Its protein is CASSLVGVRSYNEQFF.

This sequence joins TRBV11-2 and TRBJ2-1; D not certain. Germline V gives CDR1 SGHAT, CDR2 FQNNGV. CDR3 length: 16 amino acids. V shed 3 bases and J shed 6 bases, with 18 bases lying between them. CDR3 in amino acids: CASSLVLGRRSNEQFF. CDR3 nucleotide sequence: TGTGCCAGCAGCTTGGTTCTGGGCCGAAGGTCCAATGAGCAGTTCTTC.

The chain joins TRBV9 to TRBJ1-3; 7 nucleotides line up with TRBD1. V lost 3 bases to trimming and J lost 1 base; unmatched junction nucleotides: 4. This CDR3 has 15 residues. The germline gives CDR1 SGDLS, CDR2 YYNGEE. The CDR3 DNA reads TGTGCCAGCAGCGCCACACAGGGGTCTGGAAACACCATATATTTT. Translated: CASSATQGSGNTIYF.

V usage is TRBV7-6 and J usage is TRBJ1-3, with D uncertain. CDR3 size: 16 residues. V lost 2 bases and J lost 0, with 11 bases in between. Germline loops: CDR1 SGHVS, CDR2 FNYEAQ. In nucleotides, the CDR3 is TGTGCCAGCAGCTTAAGGACTAGTTCCTCTGGAAACACCATATATTTT. Residues: CASSLRTSSSGNTIYF.

This chain joins TRBV14 and TRBJ2-3; D unclear. V was trimmed by 5 bases and J by 2 bases, leaving 8 bases between them. The CDR3 has 13 amino acids. Germline V CDR1 and CDR2: SGHDN, FVKESK. The CDR3 here is CASSGDLTDTQYF. The CDR3 DNA sequence: TGTGCCAGCAGCGGAGACCTCACAGATACGCAGTATTTT.

The rearrangement links TRBV5-1 to TRBJ1-3; a weak D match, TRBD1 (5 bases). Germline CDR1 SGHRS, CDR2 YFSETQ. This CDR3 contains 16 residues. The ends were cut back, 5 bases at V and 4 bases at J, with 19 bases in the middle. CDR3 region: CASRPLQVGHGNTIYF. CDR3 nucleotide sequence: TGCGCCAGCAGACCCCTACAGGTAGGGCACGGAAACACCATATATTTT.

As DNA, the CDR3 is TGTGCCAGCAGCGGGACTAGCGGGGGTGCAGATACGCAGTATTTT. Translation: CASSGTSGGADTQYF. The chain carries TRBV9 and TRBJ2-3; 13 bases map to TRBD2. CDR1 and CDR2 (germline): SGDLS, YYNGEE. The junction had 2 bases not matched to a gene; V was cut back by 3 bases and J by 4 bases. The CDR3 loop spans 15 amino acids.

There are a few counts of this clone. The rearrangement links TRBV30 to TRBJ1-4, with D unclear. The CDR3 totals 16 residues. The V end was cut by 0 bases, the J end by 0 bases, with 11 bases between. From germline, CDR1 is GTSNPN and CDR2 SVGIG (reference sequence). CDR3 DNA sequence: TGTGCCTGGAGTGTGCTTGCCCGAGCAACTAATGAAAAACTGTTTTTT. It codes for CAWSVLARATNEKLFF.

CDR3 bases: TGTGCCAGCAGTGAGGAGGGAGGCTATGGCTACACCTTC. Its protein product is CASSEEGGYGYTF. This chain uses TRBV6-1 with TRBJ1-2; no firm D call. Germline V lookup: CDR1 MNHNS, CDR2 SASEGT. The CDR3 runs 13 residues. V was shortened by 3 bases and J by 4 bases, with 9 bases between the two germline ends.

CDR3 sequence: CASSGGAETQYF. CDR3 nucleotide sequence: TGCGCCAGCAGCGGGGGGGCCGAGACCCAGTACTTC. The J gene is TRBJ2-5, the V gene TRBV10-2, with 8 bases aligning to TRBD2. V was pared by 6 bases and J by 5 bases, with 2 bases of the junction left unmatched. Germline V gives CDR1 WSHSY, CDR2 SAAADI. The CDR3 is made up of 12 amino acids.

For this clone: Additional DNA sequences in this sample encode the identical CDR3. The chain uses TRBV27 and TRBJ2-7, with 10 nucleotides matching TRBD1. J gave up 5 bases and V 4 bases, and 8 bases lay outside the gene matches. Germline lookup yields CDR1 MNHEY and CDR2 SMNVEV (reference sequence). The CDR3 sequence is 15 residues long. The CDR3 is CASSSRTGGIDEQYF. The CDR3 DNA sequence: TGTGCCAGCAGTTCGCGGACAGGGGGTATCGACGAGCAGTACTTC.

This chain uses TRBV5-1 with TRBJ2-5; D might be TRBD2 (7 bases). Germline-derived CDR1 and CDR2 are SGHRS and YFSETQ. Trimming took off 1 base at V and 0 bases at J, with 13 bases between the two ends. The CDR3 runs 16 residues. CDR3 in amino acids: CASSLWAGANQETQYF. The CDR3 nucleotides are TGCGCCAGCAGCTTGTGGGCGGGGGCCAACCAAGAGACCCAGTACTTC.

This chain uses TRBV4-1 with TRBJ2-7, with D possibly being TRBD2 (6 bases). V lost 0 bases to trimming and J lost 4 bases, with 13 bases between them. Germline CDR1 MGHRA, CDR2 YSYEKL. This CDR3 contains 15 residues. The CDR3 region is CASSQDRGASYEQYF. The CDR3 bases are TGCGCCAGCAGCCAAGATCGCGGGGCCTCGTACGAGCAGTACTTC.

The V call is TRBV19, the J call TRBJ1-2; 7 positions match TRBD1. J lost 8 bases, V lost 5 bases, and 14 bases had no gene match. CDR1 and CDR2 (germline): LNHDA, SQIVND (reference sequence). There are 15 residues in the CDR3. The CDR3 DNA sequence: TGTGCCAGTAGTCCCCCCCCCGGGACAGAGAAAGGCTACACCTTC. Encoded protein: CASSPPPGTEKGYTF.